The clone carrying this TCR beta chain was observed many times. Its antigen is still unknown. The CDR3 spans 15 residues. Germline V gives CDR1 MNHEY, CDR2 SVGAGI. Trimming cost V 6 bases and J 4 bases; bases outside gene matches: 3. 5'RACE employing 10-nucleotide random UMIs yielded the cDNA. TCRdb re-called the 5' RACE reads through MiXCR, storing one row per CDR3 protein. The repertoire has about 16,000 distinct CDR3 sequences, roughly 14% of them found once; the top ten carry about 13%. The data were taken from a study of neurological immune-mediated disorders. General study points: There were no CDR3 amino acid sequences shared by expanded clones across subjects, a result suggesting private repertoires in all groups.

The unsorted libraries were made from 2 million PBMCs kept at -80 C. Sequences were obtained from PBMCs. This clonotype originated in a man aged 60 to 75 with HTLV-1-associated myelopathy (HAM/TSP). This rearrangement joins TRBV6-5 to TRBJ2-1, with 13 positions matching TRBD2. The CDR3 here is CASRLTSGGYNEQFF. In DNA form, the CDR3 reads TGTGCCAGCAGACTGACTAGCGGGGGGTACAATGAGCAGTTCTTC.